The source of this TCR beta chain is a study of vaccination effects on CD4 cells after COVID-19. This CDR3 contains 12 residues. Trimming took off 4 bases at V and 0 bases at J, with 3 bases between the two ends. In germline, CDR1 is LGHDT, CDR2 YNNKEL (reference sequence). Before sequencing, viral peptide pools were used by the ViraFEST assay to expand antigen-specific CD4+ T cells. Culturing for 10 days preceded CD4+ T cell isolation. It was two doses of either the BNT162b2 or mRNA-1273 vaccine that participants received. Nobody among the vaccine recipients had prior SARS-CoV-2 infection (nucleocapsid antibodies were negative). Culturing of a few million PBMC per well took place with about 10 IU/ml IL-2 and around 10 ug/ml peptides. Cultures got half-medium changes with IL-2 on days 3 and 7. Clones were read by immunoSEQ multiplex PCR, and TCRdb kept only the in-frame ones, dropping some. The table records 20,000 to 25,000 clones, approximately 76% of them present only once.

Comment on this clone: Antigen unknown.

The receptor comes from a human donor who received a COVID-19 vaccine. The rearrangement joins TRBV3-1 (or the pseudogene TRBV3-2) to TRBJ1-1; D is unresolved. This material consisted of CD4+ T cells from PBMCs cultured with HCoV-229E spike peptides, taken after COVID-19 vaccination. CDR3 amino acids: CASSLLNTEAFF. As DNA, the CDR3 is TGTGCCAGCAGCCTTTTGAACACTGAAGCTTTCTTT.